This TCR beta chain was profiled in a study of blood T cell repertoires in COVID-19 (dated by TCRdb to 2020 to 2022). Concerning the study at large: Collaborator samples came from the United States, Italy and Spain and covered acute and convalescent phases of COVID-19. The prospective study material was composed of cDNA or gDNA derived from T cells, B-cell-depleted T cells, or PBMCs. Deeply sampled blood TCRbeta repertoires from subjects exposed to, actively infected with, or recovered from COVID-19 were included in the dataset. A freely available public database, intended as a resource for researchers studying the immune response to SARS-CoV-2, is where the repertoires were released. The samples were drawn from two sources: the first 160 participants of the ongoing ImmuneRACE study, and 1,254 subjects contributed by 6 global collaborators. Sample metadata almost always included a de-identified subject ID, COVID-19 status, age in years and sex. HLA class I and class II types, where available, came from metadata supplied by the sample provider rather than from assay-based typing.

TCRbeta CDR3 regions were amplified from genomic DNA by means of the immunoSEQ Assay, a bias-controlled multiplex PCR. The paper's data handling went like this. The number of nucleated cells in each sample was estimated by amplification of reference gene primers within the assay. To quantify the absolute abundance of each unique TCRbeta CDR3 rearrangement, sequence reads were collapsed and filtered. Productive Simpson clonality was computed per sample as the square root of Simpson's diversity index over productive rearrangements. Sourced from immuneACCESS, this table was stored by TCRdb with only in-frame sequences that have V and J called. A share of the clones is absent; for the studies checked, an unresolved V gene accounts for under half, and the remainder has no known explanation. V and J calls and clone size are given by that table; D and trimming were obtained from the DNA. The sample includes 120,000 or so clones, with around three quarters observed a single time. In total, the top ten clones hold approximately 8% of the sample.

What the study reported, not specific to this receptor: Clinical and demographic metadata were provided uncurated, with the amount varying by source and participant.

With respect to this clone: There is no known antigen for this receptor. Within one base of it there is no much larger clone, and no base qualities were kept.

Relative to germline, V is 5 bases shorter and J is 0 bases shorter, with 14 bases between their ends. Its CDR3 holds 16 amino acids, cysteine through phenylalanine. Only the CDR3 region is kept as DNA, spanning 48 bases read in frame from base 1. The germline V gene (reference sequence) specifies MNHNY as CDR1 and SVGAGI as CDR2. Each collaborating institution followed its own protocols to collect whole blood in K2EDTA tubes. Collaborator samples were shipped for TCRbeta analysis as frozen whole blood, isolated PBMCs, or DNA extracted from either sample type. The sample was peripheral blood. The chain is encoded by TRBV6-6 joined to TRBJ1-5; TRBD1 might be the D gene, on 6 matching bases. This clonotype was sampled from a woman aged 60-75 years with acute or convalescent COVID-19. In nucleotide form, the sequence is TGTGCCAGCAGTCCACAACAGGGTAATAGCAATCAGCCCCAGCATTTT. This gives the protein CASSPQQGNSNQPQHF.